This T cell receptor beta chain originates from a study of blood T cell repertoires in COVID-19. The CDR3 sequence is 14 residues long. Per germline, CDR1 KGHDR and CDR2 SFDVKD. The V gene lost 6 bases and the J gene lost 1 base, with 11 bases spanning the gap. Data came from immunoSEQ multiplex PCR; TCRdb stores just in-frame clones and leaves some out. The profile shows 150,000 or so clones, approximately 84% of them singletons. Clinical histories supplied by participants themselves formed the basis of cohort assignment. Recovered status applied to Cohort 3 donors who had two consecutive negative PCRs. It also applied to those with clearance or with symptom resolution.

Sequencing was done on a sample of PBMCs or T cells enriched from blood (not recorded which). The chain couples TRBV24-1 to TRBJ1-1; D unclear. The receptor was derived from a woman in her forties or fifties who had recovered from COVID-19. CDR3 region: CATSRGAANTEAFF. In DNA, the CDR3 is TGTGCCACCAGTCGGGGAGCAGCGAACACTGAAGCTTTCTTT.